This T cell receptor beta chain comes out of a study of blood T cells in healthy people across ages. About this clonotype: Its matching antigen is unknown.

The CDR3 runs to 14 residues. V was shortened by 1 base and J by 0 bases, with 7 bases between the two germline ends. In germline, CDR1 is LNHDA, CDR2 SQIVND (reference sequence). Study results and caveats: Per million T cells, TCR beta diversity dropped about linearly as age rose.

With a J-beta primer mix and a sample-barcoded 5' primer, a second PCR ran about 6 to 11 cycles. Via MiXCR, TCRdb re-called the 5' RACE reads, giving one row per CDR3 protein. Of just under 900,000 distinct CDR3 sequences in the sample, 29% were seen once. Isolated per sample were at least 6 million PBMCs. The rearrangement joins TRBV19 to TRBJ2-7; maybe TRBD2 (5 bases). This TCR was sampled from a woman aged 80 or over in good health. The material sequenced was blood. The CDR3 DNA reads as TGTGCCAGTAGTATAGTAGGGAGCTCCTACGAGCAGTACTTC. Residues: CASSIVGSSYEQYF.